Included here is one T cell receptor beta chain sequence, with context. Its binding antigen is unknown. Base qualities are missing; no much larger clone stands one base away. This sample stems from a study of the immune and genomic landscape of osteosarcoma (dated by TCRdb to the early 2020s). At the level of the whole study: The overall cohort was composed of about 45 pediatric and adult patients with high-grade osteosarcoma, and a median age at diagnosis of about 25 years (range 5-81) was recorded. The study profiled osteosarcoma specimens with whole genome, RNA and T-cell receptor sequencing plus immunohistochemistry and reverse phase protein arrays to define immunogenic potential. Patients in the overall cohort were 60% male, and roughly 80% presented with localized disease at diagnosis. An explanation for the limited clinical activity of immune checkpoint inhibitors in osteosarcoma was sought in the study. Two samples from the same tumor site were contributed by each of a few patients. To characterize the osteosarcoma immunogenomic landscape, TCR sequencing results were integrated with transcriptome, protein array and immunostaining data. Poor-risk disease was overrepresented in the cohort, as 73% of patients had an unfavorable pathologic response to standard therapy and around 63% were deceased.

The tumors sampled were post-treatment primary, local recurrence and metastasis specimens taken from patients with a poor prognosis. TCR beta chain CDR3 regions were immunosequenced using the ImmunoSEQ Assay (Adaptive Biotechnologies). Per the authors' processing: The ImmunoSEQ Analyzer platform was used to export TCRB rearrangements, read counts, read proportions and gene usage. T-cell clonality was computed as 1 minus Pielou's evenness on productive rearrangements. In the clonal space homeostasis analysis, clonotypes were grouped as rare, small, medium, large or hyperexpanded (0.01 to 1 of the repertoire). TCR productive clonality was compared across immune clusters C1, C2 and C3 using the Wilcoxon rank sum test. Here the immuneACCESS table is served through TCRdb, limited to in-frame sequences with V and J called. Missing clones are a known gap in these copies; in checked studies unresolved V genes cover under half, and the rest lacks a known reason. For V, J and clone size, that table is used; D and trimming come from the DNA. Within this sample are about 4,600 clones, with approximately 76% of them counted one time only. Approximately 15% of the sample goes to the ten largest clones.

General study outcomes and caveats: A handful of cases had a single hyperexpanded clone dominating the repertoire, and all had fewer than 100 T-cell clonotypes. The clonality benchmarks were taken from external normal skin and healthy peripheral blood data instead of from matched normal tissue. TCR productive clonality was higher in the immune-hot C3 cluster than the cold C1 cluster but still low overall. Because osteosarcoma is rare and all possible samples were collected, sample size was not determined by any statistical method. Alongside the frozen tumor specimens, matched blood was collected from only two patients. Productive TCR clonality was found to be low overall, with an average of 0.09 and a maximum of 0.3, which suggested limited T-cell clonal expansion.

This sequence originates from a human donor with osteosarcoma. Material for sequencing was osteosarcoma tumor tissue from the femur.

CDR3 sequence: CASSEALGTGSYNEQFF. The nucleotide sequence reads as follows: TGTGCCAGCAGTGAAGCGCTCGGGACGGGTTCCTACAATGAGCAGTTCTTC. This receptor chain uses TRBV2 and TRBJ2-1, with the D call perhaps TRBD1 or TRBD2, each one matching 5 bases. V loses 0 bases, J loses 1 base, and the germline ends lie 13 bases apart. CDR3 length: 17 amino acids, cysteine to phenylalanine. CDR3 DNA is the only sequence kept; it has 51 bases, read in frame from the first base. Via the germline V gene, CDR1 is SNHLY and CDR2 FYNNEI.